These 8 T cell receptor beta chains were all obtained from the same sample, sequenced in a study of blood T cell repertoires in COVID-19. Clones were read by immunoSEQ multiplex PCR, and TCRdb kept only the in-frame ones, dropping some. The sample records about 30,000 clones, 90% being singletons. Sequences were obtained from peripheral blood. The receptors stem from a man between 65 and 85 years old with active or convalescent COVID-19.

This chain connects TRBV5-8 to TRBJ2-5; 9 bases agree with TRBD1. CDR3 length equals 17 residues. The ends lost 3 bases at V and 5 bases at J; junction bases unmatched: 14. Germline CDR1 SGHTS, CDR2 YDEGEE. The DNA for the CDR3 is TGTGCCAGCAGCTGGTATGGGACAGGGTCCCATCGGGAGACCCAGTACTTC. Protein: CASSWYGTGSHRETQYF.

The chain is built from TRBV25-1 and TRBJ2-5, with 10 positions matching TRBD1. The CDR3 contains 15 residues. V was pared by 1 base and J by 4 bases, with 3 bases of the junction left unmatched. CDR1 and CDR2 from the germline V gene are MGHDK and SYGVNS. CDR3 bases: TGTGCCAGCAGTGAATTGGACAGGGGGTCAGAGACCCAGTACTTC. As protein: CASSELDRGSETQYF.

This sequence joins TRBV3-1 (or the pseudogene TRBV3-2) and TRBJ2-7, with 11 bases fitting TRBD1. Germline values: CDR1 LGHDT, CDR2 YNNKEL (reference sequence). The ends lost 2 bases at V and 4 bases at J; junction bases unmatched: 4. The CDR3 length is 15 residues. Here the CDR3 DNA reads TGTGCCAGCAGCCAAAGGGACAGGGGGGGGTACGAGCAGTACTTC. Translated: CASSQRDRGGYEQYF.

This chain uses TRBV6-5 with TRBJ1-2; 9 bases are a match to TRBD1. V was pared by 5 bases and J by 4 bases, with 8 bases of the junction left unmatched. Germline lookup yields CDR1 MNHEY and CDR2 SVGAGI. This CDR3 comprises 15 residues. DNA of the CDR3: TGTGCCAGCAGTCCCGGGGACAGGGACGGCTATGGCTACACCTTC. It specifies CASSPGDRDGYGYTF.

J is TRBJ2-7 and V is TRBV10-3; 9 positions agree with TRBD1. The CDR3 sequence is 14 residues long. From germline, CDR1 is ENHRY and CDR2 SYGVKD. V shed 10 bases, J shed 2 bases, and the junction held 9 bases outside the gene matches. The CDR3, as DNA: TGTGCCACCGCCCCGGGACAGGGTCCCTACGAGCAGTACTTC. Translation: CATAPGQGPYEQYF.

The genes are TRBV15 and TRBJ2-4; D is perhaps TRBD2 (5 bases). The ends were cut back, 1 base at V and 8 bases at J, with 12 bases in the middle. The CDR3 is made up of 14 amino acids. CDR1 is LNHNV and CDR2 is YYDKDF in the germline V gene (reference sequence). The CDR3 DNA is TGTGCCACCAGCAGAGCACAAGCCGGGGACATTCAGTACTTC. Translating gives CATSRAQAGDIQYF.

The CDR3 DNA sequence: TGTGCCAGCAGCAGACAGGAGAACACTGAAGCTTTCTTT. Translated, it gives CASSRQENTEAFF. The chain recombines TRBV7-2 with TRBJ1-1; D may be TRBD1 (6 bases). Germline loops: CDR1 SGHTA, CDR2 FQGNSA. V was cut by 5 bases and J by 1 base, with 8 bases left in between. The CDR3 has 13 residues.

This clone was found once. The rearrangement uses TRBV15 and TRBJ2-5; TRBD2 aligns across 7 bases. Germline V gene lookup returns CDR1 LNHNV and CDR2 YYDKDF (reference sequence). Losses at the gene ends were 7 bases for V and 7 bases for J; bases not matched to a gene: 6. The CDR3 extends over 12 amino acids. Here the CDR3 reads CATTNGGRTQYF. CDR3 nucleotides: TGTGCCACCACCAATGGCGGGAGGACCCAGTACTTC.